This paragraph covers one TCR beta chain sequence. The antigen remains undetermined. This record belongs to a study of T-cell memory formation after mild COVID-19. Study-wide context: The two donors had largely donor-specific TCR clusters. General study findings and limits: Contracting CD4+ clones sat mainly in CM and EM; CD8+ in EMRA. While clones contracting from day 15 to 85 were balanced between CD4 and CD8, later expanders leaned CD4+. Pre-infection memory harbored some responding clones, suggesting cross-reactive memory joined.

Trimming pared 3 bases from V and 2 bases from J, leaving 13 bases between. Per germline, CDR1 DFQATT and CDR2 SNEGSKA (reference sequence). This CDR3 comprises 14 residues. A single record per CDR3 protein comes from TCRdb applying MiXCR to the 5' RACE reads. The data contain fewer than 400,000 distinct CDR3 sequences, 10% to 15% of them singletons. The material sequenced was PBMCs or a T cell subset sorted from them (not recorded which). This rearrangement joins TRBV20-1 to TRBJ1-1; tentatively, D is TRBD1 (5 bases). The sequence was obtained from a man younger than 35 who had mild COVID-19 (a few samples of this study predate the infection). Cell type and time point are not known. The CDR3: CSASRGAGNTEAFF. The CDR3 DNA is TGCAGTGCTAGCCGCGGGGCCGGCAACACTGAAGCTTTCTTT.